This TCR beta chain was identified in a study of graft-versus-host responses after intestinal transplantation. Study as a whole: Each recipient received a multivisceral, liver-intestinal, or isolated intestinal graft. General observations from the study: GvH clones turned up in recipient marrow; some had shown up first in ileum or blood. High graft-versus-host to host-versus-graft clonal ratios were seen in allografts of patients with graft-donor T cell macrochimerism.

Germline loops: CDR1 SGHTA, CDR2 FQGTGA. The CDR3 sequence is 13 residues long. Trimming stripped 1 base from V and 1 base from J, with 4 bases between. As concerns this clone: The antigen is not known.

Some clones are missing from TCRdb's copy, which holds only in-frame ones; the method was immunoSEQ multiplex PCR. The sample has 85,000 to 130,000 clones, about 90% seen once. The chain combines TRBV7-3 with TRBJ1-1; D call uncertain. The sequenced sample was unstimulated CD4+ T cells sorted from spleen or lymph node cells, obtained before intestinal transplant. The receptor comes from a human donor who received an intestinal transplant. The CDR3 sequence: CASSLRGNTEAFF. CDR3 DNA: TGTGCCAGCAGCTTAAGGGGGAACACTGAAGCTTTCTTT.